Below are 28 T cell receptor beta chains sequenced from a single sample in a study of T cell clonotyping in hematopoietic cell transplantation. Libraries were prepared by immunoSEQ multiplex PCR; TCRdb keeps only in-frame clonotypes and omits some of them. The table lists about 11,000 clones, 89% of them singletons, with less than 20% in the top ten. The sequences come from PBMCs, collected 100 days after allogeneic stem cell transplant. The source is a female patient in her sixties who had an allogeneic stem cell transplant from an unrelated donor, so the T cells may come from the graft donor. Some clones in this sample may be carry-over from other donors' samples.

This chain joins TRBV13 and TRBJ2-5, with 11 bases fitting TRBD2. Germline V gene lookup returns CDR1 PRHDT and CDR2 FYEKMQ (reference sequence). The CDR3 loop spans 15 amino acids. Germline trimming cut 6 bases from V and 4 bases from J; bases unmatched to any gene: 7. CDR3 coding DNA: TGTGCCAGCAGTACCCTAGCGGGAGGTGGAGAGACCCAGTACTTC. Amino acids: CASSTLAGGGETQYF. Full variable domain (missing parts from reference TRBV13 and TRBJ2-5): AAGVIQSPRHLIKEKRETATLKCYPIPRHDTVYWYQQGPGQDPQFLISFYEKMQSDKGSIPDRFSAQQFSDYHSELNMSSLELGDSALYFCASSTLAGGGETQYFGPGTRLLVL.

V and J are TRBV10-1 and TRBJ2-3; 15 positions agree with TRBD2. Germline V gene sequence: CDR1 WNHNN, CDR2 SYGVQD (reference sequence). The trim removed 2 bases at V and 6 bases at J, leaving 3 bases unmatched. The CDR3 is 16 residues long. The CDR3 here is CASSEGTSGRRDTQYF. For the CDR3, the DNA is TGCGCCAGCAGTGAGGGGACTAGCGGGAGGAGGGATACGCAGTATTTT.

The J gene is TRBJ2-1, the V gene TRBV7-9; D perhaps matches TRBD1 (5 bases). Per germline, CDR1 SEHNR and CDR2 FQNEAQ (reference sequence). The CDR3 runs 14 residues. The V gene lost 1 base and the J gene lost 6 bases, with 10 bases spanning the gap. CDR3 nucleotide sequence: TGTGCCAGCAGCTTAGAGGCAGGGTTCAATGAGCAGTTCTTC. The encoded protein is CASSLEAGFNEQFF.

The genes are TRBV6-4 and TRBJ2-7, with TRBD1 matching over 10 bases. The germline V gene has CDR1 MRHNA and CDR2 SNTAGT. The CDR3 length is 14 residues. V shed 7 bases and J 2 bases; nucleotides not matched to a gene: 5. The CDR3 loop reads CASTSGQGPYEQYF. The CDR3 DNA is TGTGCCAGCACTTCGGGACAGGGGCCCTACGAGCAGTACTTC.

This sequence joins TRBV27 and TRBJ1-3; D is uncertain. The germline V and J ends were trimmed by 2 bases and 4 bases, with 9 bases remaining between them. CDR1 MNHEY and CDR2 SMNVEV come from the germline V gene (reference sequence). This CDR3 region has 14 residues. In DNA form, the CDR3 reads TGTGCCAGCAGTTTAAGGAGATCAGGAAACACCATATATTTT. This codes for CASSLRRSGNTIYF.

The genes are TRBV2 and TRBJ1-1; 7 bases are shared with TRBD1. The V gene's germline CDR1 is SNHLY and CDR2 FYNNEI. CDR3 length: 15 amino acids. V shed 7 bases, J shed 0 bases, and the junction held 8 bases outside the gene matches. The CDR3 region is CASIRDSKMNTEAFF. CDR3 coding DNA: TGTGCCAGCATCAGGGACAGTAAGATGAACACTGAAGCTTTCTTT.

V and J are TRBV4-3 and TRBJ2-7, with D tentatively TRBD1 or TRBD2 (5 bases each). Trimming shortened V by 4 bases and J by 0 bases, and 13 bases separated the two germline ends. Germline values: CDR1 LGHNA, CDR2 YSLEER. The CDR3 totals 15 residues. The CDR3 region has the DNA TGCGCCAGCAGCCGGGACGGGTTGAGCTCCTACGAGCAGTACTTC. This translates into CASSRDGLSSYEQYF.

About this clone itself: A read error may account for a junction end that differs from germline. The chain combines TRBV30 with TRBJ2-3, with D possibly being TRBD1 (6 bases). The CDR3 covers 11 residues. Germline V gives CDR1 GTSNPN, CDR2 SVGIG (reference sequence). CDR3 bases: TGTGCCTCGAGTACAGGGTATACGCAGTATTTT. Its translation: CASSTGYTQYF.

The CDR3 DNA follows: TGCGCCAGCAGTGAGGGACTAGCGGGTTCTAGCACAGATACGCAGTATTTT. Translated: CASSEGLAGSSTDTQYF. The chain combines TRBV10-2 with TRBJ2-3, with 11 bases aligning to TRBD2. CDR1 is WSHSY and CDR2 is SAAADI in the germline V gene. Unmatched junction bases numbered 4, after V lost 2 bases and J lost 0 bases. The CDR3 runs 17 residues.

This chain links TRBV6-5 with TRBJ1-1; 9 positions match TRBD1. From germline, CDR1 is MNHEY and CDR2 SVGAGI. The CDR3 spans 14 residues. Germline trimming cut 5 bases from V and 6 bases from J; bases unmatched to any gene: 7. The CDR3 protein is CASSPTGGTPEAFF. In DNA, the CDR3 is TGTGCCAGCAGTCCGACAGGGGGAACACCTGAAGCTTTCTTT.

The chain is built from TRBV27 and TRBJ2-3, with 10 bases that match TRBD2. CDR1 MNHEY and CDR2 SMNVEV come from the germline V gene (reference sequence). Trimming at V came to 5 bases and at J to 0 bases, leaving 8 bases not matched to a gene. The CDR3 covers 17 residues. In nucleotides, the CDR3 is TGTGCCAGCAGTACCACCGTACTAGCGGGAAGCACAGATACGCAGTATTTT. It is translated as CASSTTVLAGSTDTQYF.

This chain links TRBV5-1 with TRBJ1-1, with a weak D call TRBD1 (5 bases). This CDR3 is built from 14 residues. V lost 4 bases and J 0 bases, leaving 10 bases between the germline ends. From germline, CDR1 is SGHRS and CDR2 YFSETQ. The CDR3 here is CASSERQMNTEAFF. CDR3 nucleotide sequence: TGCGCCAGCAGCGAACGACAGATGAACACTGAAGCTTTCTTT.

For the CDR3, the DNA is TGTGCCAGCAGCTTACTCCATGAGCAGTTCTTC. Translation gives CASSLLHEQFF. The gene calls are TRBV7-6 and TRBJ2-1; D call uncertain. V was pared by 2 bases and J by 8 bases, with 4 bases between. CDR3 length equals 11 residues. Per germline, CDR1 SGHVS and CDR2 FNYEAQ.

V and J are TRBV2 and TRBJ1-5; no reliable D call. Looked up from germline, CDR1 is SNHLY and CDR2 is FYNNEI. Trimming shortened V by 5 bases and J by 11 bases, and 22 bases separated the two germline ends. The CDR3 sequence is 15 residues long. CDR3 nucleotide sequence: TGTGCCAGCAGTTCCACGGGTGGTTTTTCTGAGGCCCAGCATTTT. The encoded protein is CASSSTGGFSEAQHF. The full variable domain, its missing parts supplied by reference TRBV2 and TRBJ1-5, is EPEVTQTPSHQVTQMGQEVILRCVPISNHLYFYWYRQILGQKVEFLVSFYNNEISEKSEIFDDQFSVERPDGSNFTLKIRSTKLEDSAMYFCASSSTGGFSEAQHFGDGTRLSIL.

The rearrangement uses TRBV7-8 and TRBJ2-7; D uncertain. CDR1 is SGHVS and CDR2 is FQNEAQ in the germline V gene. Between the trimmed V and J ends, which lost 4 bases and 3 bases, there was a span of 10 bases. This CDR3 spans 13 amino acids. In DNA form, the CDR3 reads TGTGCCAGCAGCTACGACACCCTCTACGAGCAGTACTTC. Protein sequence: CASSYDTLYEQYF.

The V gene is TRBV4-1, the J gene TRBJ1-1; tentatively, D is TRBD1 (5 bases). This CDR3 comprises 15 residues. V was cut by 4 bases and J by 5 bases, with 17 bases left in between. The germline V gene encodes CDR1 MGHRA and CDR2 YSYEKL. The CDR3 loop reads CASSPPGGGKTEAFF. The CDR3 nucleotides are TGCGCCAGCAGCCCCCCCGGGGGGGGGAAGACTGAAGCTTTCTTT.

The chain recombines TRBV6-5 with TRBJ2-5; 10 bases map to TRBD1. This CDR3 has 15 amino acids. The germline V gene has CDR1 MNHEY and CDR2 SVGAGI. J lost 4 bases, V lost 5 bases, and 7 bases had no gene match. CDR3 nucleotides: TGTGCCAGCAGTCAAGGGACAGGGGAATTAGAGACCCAGTACTTC. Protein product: CASSQGTGELETQYF.

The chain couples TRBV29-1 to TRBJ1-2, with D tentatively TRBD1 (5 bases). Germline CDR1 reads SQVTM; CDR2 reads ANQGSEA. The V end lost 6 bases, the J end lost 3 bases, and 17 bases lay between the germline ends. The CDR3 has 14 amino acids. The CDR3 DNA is TGCAGCGTGACCCCAACAGGTTCCTACTATGGCTACACCTTC. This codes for CSVTPTGSYYGYTF.

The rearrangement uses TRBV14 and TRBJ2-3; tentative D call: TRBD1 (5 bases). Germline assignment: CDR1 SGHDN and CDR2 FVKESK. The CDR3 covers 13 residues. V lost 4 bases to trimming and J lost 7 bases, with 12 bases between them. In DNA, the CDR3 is TGTGCCAGCAGCCGTCAGGGTTTAAATACGCAGTATTTT. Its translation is CASSRQGLNTQYF.

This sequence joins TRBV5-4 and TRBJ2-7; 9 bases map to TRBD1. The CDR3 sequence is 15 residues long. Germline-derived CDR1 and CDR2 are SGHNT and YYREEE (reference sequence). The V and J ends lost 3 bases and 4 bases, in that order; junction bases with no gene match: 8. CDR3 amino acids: CASSSTPGTGYEQYF. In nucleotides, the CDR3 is TGTGCCAGCAGCTCCACTCCCGGGACAGGGTACGAGCAGTACTTC.

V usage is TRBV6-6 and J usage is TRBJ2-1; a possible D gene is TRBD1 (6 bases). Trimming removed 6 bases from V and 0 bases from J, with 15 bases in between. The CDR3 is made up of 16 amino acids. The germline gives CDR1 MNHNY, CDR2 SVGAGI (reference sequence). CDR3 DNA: TGTGCCAGCAGCGAGGACAGTACGAGCTCCTACAATGAGCAGTTCTTC. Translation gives CASSEDSTSSYNEQFF.

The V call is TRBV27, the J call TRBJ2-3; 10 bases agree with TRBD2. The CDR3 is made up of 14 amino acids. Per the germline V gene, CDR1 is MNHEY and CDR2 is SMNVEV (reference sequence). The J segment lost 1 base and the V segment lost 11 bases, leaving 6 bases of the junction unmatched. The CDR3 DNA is TGTGCCGCGGCCGGGACTAGCGGCACAGATACGCAGTATTTT. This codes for CAAAGTSGTDTQYF.

The CDR3 DNA is TGTGCCAGTAATACCTTCGTGAGCGAAAAACTGTTTTTT. Protein sequence: CASNTFVSEKLFF. V gene TRBV19 combines with J gene TRBJ1-4; D ambiguous. Trimming pared 7 bases from V and 8 bases from J, leaving 14 bases between. The CDR3 contains 13 residues. Germline V gene data show CDR1 as LNHDA and CDR2 as SQIVND (reference sequence).

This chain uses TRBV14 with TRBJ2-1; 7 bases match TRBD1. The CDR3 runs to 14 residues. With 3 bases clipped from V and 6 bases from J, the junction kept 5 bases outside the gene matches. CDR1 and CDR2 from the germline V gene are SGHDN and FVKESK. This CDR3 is CASSQDRTVNEQFF. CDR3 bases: TGTGCCAGCAGCCAGGACAGGACAGTCAATGAGCAGTTCTTC.

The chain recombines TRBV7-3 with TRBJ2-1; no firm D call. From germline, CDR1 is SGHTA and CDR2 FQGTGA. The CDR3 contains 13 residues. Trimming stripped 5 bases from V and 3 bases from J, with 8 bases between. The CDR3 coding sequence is TGTGCCAGCAGCCTCAGTGGCTACAATGAGCAGTTCTTC. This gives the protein CASSLSGYNEQFF.

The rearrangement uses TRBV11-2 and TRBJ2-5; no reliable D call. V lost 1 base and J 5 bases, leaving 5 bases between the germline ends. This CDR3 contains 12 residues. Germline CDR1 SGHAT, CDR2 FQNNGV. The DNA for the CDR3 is TGTGCCAGCAGCTTAGGGGCCGAGACCCAGTACTTC. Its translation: CASSLGAETQYF.

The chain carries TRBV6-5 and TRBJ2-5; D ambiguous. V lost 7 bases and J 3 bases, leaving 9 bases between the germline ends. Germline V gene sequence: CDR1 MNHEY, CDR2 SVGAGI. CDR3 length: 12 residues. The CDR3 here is CASTDIEETQYF. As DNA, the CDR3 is TGTGCCAGCACTGACATCGAAGAGACCCAGTACTTC.

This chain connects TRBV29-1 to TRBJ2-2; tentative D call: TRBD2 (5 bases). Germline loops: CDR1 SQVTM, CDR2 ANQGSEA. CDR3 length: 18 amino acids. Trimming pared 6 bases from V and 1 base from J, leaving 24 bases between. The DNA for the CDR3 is TGCAGCGTCCCCAGAGGGCAGGCTTACTCGTTGAACACCGGGGAGCTGTTTTTT. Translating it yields CSVPRGQAYSLNTGELFF.